The sequence of this T cell receptor beta chain was determined in a study of blood T cell repertoires in COVID-19. Profiled with immunoSEQ multiplex PCR; TCRdb holds only in-frame clones, not every one. The sample yields approximately 250,000 clones, 86% seen once. The sample was peripheral blood. The origin of this receptor is a woman older than 75 with COVID-19, enrolled during active disease.

CDR3 bases: TGTGCCAGTAGTATAAGGGGGTCTAGGAGTGAGCAGTTCTTC. Protein sequence: CASSIRGSRSEQFF. The chain uses TRBV19 and TRBJ2-1; tentatively, D is TRBD1 (6 bases). The germline V gene has CDR1 LNHDA and CDR2 SQIVND (reference sequence). Trimming took off 2 bases at V and 9 bases at J, with 14 bases between the two ends. There are 14 residues in the CDR3.